These 8 T cell receptor beta chains came from one sample sequenced in a study of blood T cell repertoires in COVID-19. Sequenced by immunoSEQ multiplex PCR; TCRdb stores in-frame clones only, minus some. The sample contains under 200,000 clones, 60% to 80% of which appear only once. The specimen was peripheral blood. These receptors came from a man in his 70s with acute or convalescent COVID-19.

The chain combines TRBV6-5 with TRBJ2-3; 12 positions agree with TRBD1. Germline values: CDR1 MNHEY, CDR2 SVGAGI. This CDR3 has 15 amino acids. V lost 9 bases, J lost 3 bases, and 7 bases stayed unmatched. In nucleotides, the CDR3 is TGTGCCAGTAAACCGGGACAGGGGGCAACAGATACGCAGTATTTT. This sequence encodes CASKPGQGATDTQYF.

The V and J genes are TRBV27 and TRBJ2-6; D is possibly TRBD1 (6 bases). The germline gives CDR1 MNHEY, CDR2 SMNVEV (reference sequence). V was trimmed by 11 bases and J by 2 bases, leaving 10 bases between them. This CDR3 is 13 amino acids long. This CDR3 is CASSGAGANVLTF. The CDR3 DNA reads as TGTGCCTCCTCAGGGGCTGGGGCCAACGTCCTGACTTTC.

V gene TRBV27 combines with J gene TRBJ1-6, with TRBD1 as a possible D gene (6 bases). The length of the CDR3 is 13 residues. In germline, CDR1 is MNHEY, CDR2 SMNVEV (reference sequence). The germline V and J ends were trimmed by 5 bases and 7 bases, with 9 bases remaining between them. The CDR3 protein is CASSLGQNSPLHF. As DNA, the CDR3 is TGTGCCAGCAGTCTCGGACAGAATTCACCCCTCCACTTT.

The rearrangement links TRBV28 to TRBJ2-2; tentative D call: TRBD1 (5 bases). The CDR3 spans 16 residues. V lost 5 bases and J lost 3, with 16 bases in between. CDR1 and CDR2 (germline): MDHEN, SYDVKM. The CDR3 sequence: CASSPLRQQHTGELFF. CDR3 coding DNA: TGTGCCAGCAGTCCACTAAGACAGCAACACACCGGGGAGCTGTTTTTT.

The chain is built from TRBV2 and TRBJ2-1; tentative D call: TRBD1 (6 bases). The V gene's germline CDR1 is SNHLY and CDR2 FYNNEI. Trimming removed 10 bases at V and 0 bases at J, with 10 bases between. CDR3 length: 13 residues. The CDR3 nucleotides are TGTGCCATCGGACAGTTCTCCTACAATGAGCAGTTCTTC. Residues: CAIGQFSYNEQFF. The full variable domain, in which reference TRBV2 and TRBJ2-1 provide the parts outside the CDR3, is EPEVTQTPSHQVTQMGQEVILRCVPISNHLYFYWYRQILGQKVEFLVSFYNNEISEKSEIFDDQFSVERPDGSNFTLKIRSTKLEDSAMYFCAIGQFSYNEQFFGPGTRLTVL.

This chain uses TRBV11-3 with TRBJ2-5; 8 bases are shared with TRBD1. V gave up 2 bases and J gave up 5 bases; unmatched junction bases: 10. This CDR3 spans 16 amino acids. CDR1 and CDR2 (germline): SGHNT, YENEEA. The CDR3 DNA reads as TGTGCCAGCAGCTTACGGGACAGGATCACCAGGGAGACCCAGTACTTC. It specifies CASSLRDRITRETQYF. The full variable domain, in which reference TRBV11-3 and TRBJ2-5 provide the parts outside the CDR3, is EAGVVQSPRYKIIEKKQPVAFWCNPISGHNTLYWYLQNLGQGPELLIRYENEEAVDDSQLPKDRFSAERLKGVDSTLKIQPAELGDSAVYLCASSLRDRITRETQYFGPGTRLLVL.

The chain uses TRBV6-5 and TRBJ1-5; D remains ambiguous. Trimming took off 0 bases at V and 1 base at J, with 10 bases between the two ends. Per the germline V gene, CDR1 is MNHEY and CDR2 is SVGAGI. The length of the CDR3 is 16 residues. The CDR3 reads CASSYSGSRSNQPQHF. CDR3 nucleotides: TGTGCCAGCAGTTACTCCGGGAGCAGGAGCAATCAGCCCCAGCATTTT.

This clone was observed a single time. V gene TRBV5-1 combines with J gene TRBJ1-5, with 9 bases matching TRBD1. Trimming cost V 2 bases and J 3 bases; bases outside gene matches: 9. CDR3 size: 17 residues. CDR1 is SGHRS, CDR2 YFSETQ, per germline. The CDR3 loop is CASSFSLGQGNNQPQHF. DNA of the CDR3: TGCGCCAGCAGCTTTTCTCTGGGACAGGGCAACAATCAGCCCCAGCATTTT.